This passage covers 27 T cell receptor beta chains from one sample sequenced in a study of CD8+ T cells in alopecia areata. Investigators isolated RNA and reverse transcribed it into cDNA to act as the sequencing template. Method: immunoSEQ multiplex PCR; TCRdb's copy keeps in-frame clones and lacks some. The data contain some 160,000 clones, approximately 56% of them singletons. The sample taken for sequencing was CD8+ T cells sorted from blood. These receptors were obtained from a human donor in good health.

The V gene is TRBV28, the J gene TRBJ1-5; unclear D gene. There are 15 residues in the CDR3. The germline V and J ends were trimmed by 10 bases and 6 bases, with 22 bases remaining between them. Germline V CDR1 and CDR2: MDHEN, SYDVKM. The CDR3 spells CATNPRLKGTQPQHF. For the CDR3, the DNA is TGTGCCACCAATCCGAGGCTGAAGGGAACTCAGCCCCAGCATTTT.

The chain combines TRBV4-1 with TRBJ1-5; 8 positions agree with TRBD1. J lost 11 bases, V lost 4 bases, and 7 bases had no gene match. CDR3 size: 13 residues. Per germline, CDR1 MGHRA and CDR2 YSYEKL. Here the CDR3 DNA reads TGCGCCAGCAGCCCCACCCCGACAGGGGCCCAGCATTTT. Amino acid sequence: CASSPTPTGAQHF.

The chain couples TRBV20-1 to TRBJ1-1, with unresolved D. V lost 6 bases, J lost 3 bases, and 8 bases lay in between. In germline, CDR1 is DFQATT, CDR2 SNEGSKA (reference sequence). The CDR3 sequence is 11 residues long. CDR3 coding DNA: TGCAGTGCGCCTCTCTACACTGAAGCTTTCTTT. Amino acids: CSAPLYTEAFF.

As to this clone: A far larger clone is one nucleotide away, so this likely arose from a read error. J is TRBJ2-3 and V is TRBV6-5; 12 bases agree with TRBD2. Germline CDR1 MNHEY, CDR2 SVGAGI. This CDR3 is built from 14 residues. The V and J ends lost 6 bases and 3 bases, in that order; junction bases with no gene match: 1. For the CDR3, the DNA is TGTGCCAGCAGAGGGACTAGCGGGACAGATACGCAGTATTTT. This gives the protein CASRGTSGTDTQYF.

This clone showed up just a few times. The chain uses TRBV10-1 and TRBJ2-1; D is possibly TRBD1 or TRBD2 (5 bases each). Germline assignment: CDR1 WNHNN and CDR2 SYGVQD (reference sequence). The CDR3 loop spans 13 amino acids. The ends were cut back, 0 bases at V and 10 bases at J, with 10 bases in the middle. Here the CDR3 reads CASSESEGREQFF. CDR3 coding DNA: TGCGCCAGCAGTGAGTCTGAGGGGCGGGAGCAGTTCTTC.

V and J are TRBV4-1 and TRBJ2-3, with D unclear. Per germline, CDR1 MGHRA and CDR2 YSYEKL. V was cut by 0 bases and J by 6 bases, with 13 bases left in between. The CDR3 loop spans 15 amino acids. The CDR3 nucleotides are TGCGCCAGCAGCCAAGAGGGCTCGGACGGTGATACGCAGTATTTT. It specifies CASSQEGSDGDTQYF.

The chain recombines TRBV6-6 with TRBJ2-5; D not resolved. V was clipped by 2 bases and J by 2 bases, with 6 bases between them. Germline V gene data show CDR1 as MNHNY and CDR2 as SVGAGI (reference sequence). The length of the CDR3 is 13 residues. Here the CDR3 DNA reads TGTGCCAGCAGTTACAACCAACAAGAGACCCAGTACTTC. Its translation is CASSYNQQETQYF.

V and J are TRBV30 and TRBJ2-7; D unclear. Germline CDR1 GTSNPN, CDR2 SVGIG (reference sequence). The CDR3 consists of 13 residues. Trimming left V 5 bases short and J 5 bases short, with 16 bases between. The CDR3 sequence is CAWGKEFYNEQYF. CDR3 nucleotides: TGTGCCTGGGGGAAGGAATTCTATAACGAGCAGTACTTC.

The chain is built from TRBV20-1 and TRBJ2-1; tentative D call: TRBD2 (6 bases). Looked up from germline, CDR1 is DFQATT and CDR2 is SNEGSKA (reference sequence). Trimming left V 3 bases short and J 11 bases short, with 11 bases between. The CDR3 loop spans 11 amino acids. The CDR3 sequence: CSASLLAQQFF. CDR3 nucleotides: TGCAGTGCTAGCCTACTAGCCCAGCAGTTCTTC.

On this clone itself: This likely stems from a read error, as it lies one base from a far larger clone. The chain uses TRBV29-1 and TRBJ1-5, with D possibly TRBD1 on 5 matching bases. CDR1 is SQVTM and CDR2 is ANQGSEA in the germline V gene. This CDR3 region has 13 residues. The germline V and J ends were trimmed by 1 base and 4 bases, with 8 bases remaining between them. The CDR3 protein is CSVEGTWNQPQHF. The CDR3 DNA follows: TGCAGCGTTGAAGGGACATGGAATCAGCCCCAGCATTTT. The full variable domain, in which reference TRBV29-1 and TRBJ1-5 provide the parts outside the CDR3, is SAVISQKPSRDICQRGTSLTIQCQVDSQVTMMFWYRQQPGQSLTLIATANQGSEATYESGFVIDKFPISRPNLTFSTLTVSNMSPEDSSIYLCSVEGTWNQPQHFGDGTRLSIL.

This clone was found a few times. The genes are TRBV7-9 and TRBJ2-7, with 7 nucleotides matching TRBD2. This CDR3 comprises 15 residues. Trimming removed 5 bases from V and 4 bases from J; junction bases left unmatched: 11. Germline V lookup: CDR1 SEHNR, CDR2 FQNEAQ (reference sequence). CDR3 coding DNA: TGTGCCAGCAGCGAAGGACTAGAATCCTCTTACGAGCAGTACTTC. Its protein is CASSEGLESSYEQYF.

This chain links TRBV29-1 with TRBJ2-1; a weak D match, TRBD2 (5 bases). The CDR3 has 14 amino acids. Deletions cut 3 bases from V and 4 bases from J, with 13 bases between. CDR1 is SQVTM, CDR2 ANQGSEA, per germline. In nucleotides, the CDR3 is TGCAGCGTTGAGTGGCTAGCTATTTACAATGAGCAGTTCTTC. Protein product: CSVEWLAIYNEQFF.

The chain carries TRBV29-1 and TRBJ2-7; 8 bases agree with TRBD2. The CDR3 is 13 residues long. Germline V gene lookup returns CDR1 SQVTM and CDR2 ANQGSEA. The V gene end was trimmed by 4 bases and the J gene end by 3 bases; junction bases not matched to a gene: 5. The CDR3 reads CSVGAGGNYEQYF. DNA of the CDR3: TGCAGCGTTGGGGCGGGAGGCAACTACGAGCAGTACTTC.

The chain has TRBV9 and TRBJ2-3; D is unresolved. Trimming shortened V by 3 bases and J by 7 bases, and 6 bases separated the two germline ends. Germline values: CDR1 SGDLS, CDR2 YYNGEE. The CDR3 has 11 amino acids. CDR3 region: CASSGDNTQYF. The CDR3 bases are TGTGCCAGCAGCGGAGACAATACGCAGTATTTT.

This clone was observed a single time. This chain uses TRBV6-4 with TRBJ2-3, with 8 bases lining up with TRBD1. Germline V gene lookup returns CDR1 MRHNA and CDR2 SNTAGT. This CDR3 comprises 14 residues. V was clipped by 3 bases and J by 1 base; unmatched bases: 0. The CDR3: CASSETGGTDTQYF. The CDR3 nucleotides are TGTGCCAGCAGTGAGACAGGGGGCACAGATACGCAGTATTTT.

This clone has just a few counts. The chain has TRBV7-9 and TRBJ2-7, with 8 bases fitting TRBD1. Trimming took 5 bases from V and 7 from J; bases not matched to a gene: 7. The CDR3 is 13 amino acids. CDR1 SEHNR and CDR2 FQNEAQ come from the germline V gene (reference sequence). This chain's CDR3 is CASSPDRGREQYF. Written as DNA, the CDR3 is TGTGCCAGCAGCCCAGACAGGGGCCGGGAGCAGTACTTC.

The rearrangement uses TRBV7-8 and TRBJ2-7; D may be TRBD1 or TRBD2 (5 bases each). V was cut by 3 bases and J by 5 bases, with 14 bases left in between. The CDR3 spans 14 residues. Per germline, CDR1 SGHVS and CDR2 FQNEAQ. The CDR3 spells CASSFGTLGHEQYF. Written as DNA, the CDR3 is TGTGCCAGCAGCTTCGGGACGCTAGGCCACGAGCAGTACTTC. The full variable domain, with the rest looked up from reference TRBV7-8 and TRBJ2-7, is GAGVSQSPRYKVAKRGQDVALRCDPISGHVSLFWYQQALGQGPEFLTYFQNEAQLDKSGLPSDRFFAERPEGSVSTLKIQRTQQEDSAVYLCASSFGTLGHEQYFGPGTRLTVT.

This chain uses TRBV30 with TRBJ2-1, with D perhaps matching TRBD2 (6 bases). Germline CDR1 GTSNPN, CDR2 SVGIG (reference sequence). V was shortened by 0 bases and J by 8 bases, with 14 bases between the two germline ends. The CDR3 is 14 residues long. The CDR3 DNA reads TGTGCCTGGAGTGTGGCGGGGACCTCCCATGAGCAGTTCTTC. Protein: CAWSVAGTSHEQFF.

This rearrangement joins TRBV4-1 to TRBJ2-5, with D maybe TRBD1 (6 bases). The length of the CDR3 is 13 residues. Germline loops: CDR1 MGHRA, CDR2 YSYEKL. With 6 bases removed from V and 6 bases from J, the gap between germline ends came to 14 bases. The chain's CDR3 is CASSPGQIQTQYF. The CDR3 region has the DNA TGCGCCAGCAGTCCGGGACAAATACAGACCCAGTACTTC.

V is TRBV27 and J is TRBJ2-7, with a tentative D call TRBD2 (5 bases). The germline V and J ends were trimmed by 1 base and 6 bases, with 25 bases remaining between them. The V gene's germline CDR1 is MNHEY and CDR2 SMNVEV (reference sequence). This CDR3 is built from 18 residues. The CDR3 loop reads CASSLFTAGHRAPREQYF. CDR3 nucleotides: TGTGCCAGCAGTTTATTCACCGCGGGCCACAGAGCCCCTCGCGAGCAGTACTTC.

This clone has more than one count but fewer than ten. The rearrangement links TRBV29-1 to TRBJ2-7; 7 bases map to TRBD1. Per the germline V gene, CDR1 is SQVTM and CDR2 is ANQGSEA. The V and J ends lost 6 bases and 2 bases, in that order; junction bases with no gene match: 10. This CDR3 is built from 14 residues. The CDR3 DNA is TGCAGCGTGGGGGCGGACAGGACCCCCTACGAGCAGTACTTC. It encodes CSVGADRTPYEQYF.

To note about this clone: This CDR3 is also generated by other DNA sequences in the sample. V is TRBV29-1 and J is TRBJ2-2, with D unclear. Between the trimmed V and J ends, which lost 4 bases and 7 bases, there was a span of 13 bases. The V gene's germline CDR1 is SQVTM and CDR2 ANQGSEA. The CDR3 contains 13 residues. The CDR3 DNA follows: TGCAGCGTTGTTTTGGCGGATTACGGGGAGCTGTTTTTT. Amino acid sequence: CSVVLADYGELFF.

The genes are TRBV19 and TRBJ2-7; D is perhaps TRBD2 (6 bases). This CDR3 has 13 amino acids. Germline V gene data show CDR1 as LNHDA and CDR2 as SQIVND (reference sequence). Trimming removed 6 bases at V and 5 bases at J, with 14 bases between. The CDR3 DNA reads TGTGCCAGTAGCGAACCGACTAGGAACGAGCAGTACTTC. Its translation is CASSEPTRNEQYF.

The genes are TRBV5-1 and TRBJ1-1; tentative D call: TRBD1 (5 bases). V lost 6 bases and J lost 0, with 6 bases in between. Germline CDR1 and CDR2: SGHRS and YFSETQ. This CDR3 comprises 12 residues. CDR3 DNA sequence: TGCGCCAGCAAGGGGATGAACACTGAAGCTTTCTTT. This gives the protein CASKGMNTEAFF.

This clone has just a few counts. V is TRBV29-1 and J is TRBJ2-5; TRBD2 is a possible D gene (6 bases). Trimming shortened V by 3 bases and J by 4 bases, and 6 bases separated the two germline ends. The CDR3 is 11 residues long. Germline values: CDR1 SQVTM, CDR2 ANQGSEA. Written as DNA, the CDR3 is TGCAGCGTTGAGGAGGGAGAGACCCAGTACTTC. Translation: CSVEEGETQYF.

DNA of the CDR3: TGCGCCAGCAGCTTGGGCCCCAGGGGGCGAAGCGGCAATGAGCAGTTCTTC. Its translation: CASSLGPRGRSGNEQFF. The chain has TRBV5-1 and TRBJ2-1; 8 bases are shared with TRBD1. Germline V gives CDR1 SGHRS, CDR2 YFSETQ. The CDR3 consists of 17 residues. V shed 0 bases and J 6 bases; nucleotides not matched to a gene: 11.

V gene TRBV6-5 combines with J gene TRBJ2-2, with 9 nucleotides matching TRBD2. This CDR3 comprises 13 residues. Germline V lookup: CDR1 MNHEY, CDR2 SVGAGI. V lost 6 bases to trimming and J lost 5 bases; unmatched junction nucleotides: 1. DNA for the CDR3: TGTGCCAGCAGGGGACTAGCTACCGGGGAGCTGTTTTTT. It is translated as CASRGLATGELFF.